This entry lists 12 T cell receptor beta chains sequenced from one sample in a study of CD8 T cells in ankylosing spondylitis. A single record per CDR3 protein comes from TCRdb applying MiXCR to the 5' RACE reads. The repertoire holds 200,000 to 250,000 distinct CDR3 sequences, with more than 9% as singletons. Source material: blood, either unsorted or a sorted T cell fraction (not recorded which). All receptors derive from a male donor with ankylosing spondylitis or in good health (not recorded which).

The J gene is TRBJ2-4, the V gene TRBV5-6; 13 bases agree with TRBD2. The germline CDR1 and CDR2 sequences are SGHDT and YYEEEE. This CDR3 is built from 19 residues. Unmatched junction bases numbered 7, after V lost 0 bases and J lost 1 base. The CDR3 bases are TGTGCCAGCAGCTTGGAACTAGCGGGGGGGGCCCTTGCCAAAAACATTCAGTACTTC. It is translated as CASSLELAGGALAKNIQYF.

This clonotype was recorded at least ten times. The rearrangement joins TRBV14 to TRBJ2-7; D may match TRBD1 or TRBD2 (5 bases each). The CDR3 runs 14 residues. Trimming shortened V by 7 bases and J by 9 bases, and 22 bases separated the two germline ends. Germline-derived CDR1 and CDR2 are SGHDN and FVKESK. CDR3 DNA: TGTGCCAGCACCCAGCGTCACGGGGACGCTGGGCAGTACTTC. Translating it yields CASTQRHGDAGQYF.

This clonotype has a count of ten or more. The chain joins TRBV5-1 to TRBJ1-1; D may be TRBD1 (6 bases). The CDR3 loop spans 15 amino acids. Germline values: CDR1 SGHRS, CDR2 YFSETQ. V lost 4 bases to trimming and J lost 0 bases, with 13 bases between them. CDR3 residues: CASSASGAMNTEAFF. CDR3 DNA sequence: TGCGCCAGCAGCGCGTCAGGGGCCATGAACACTGAAGCTTTCTTT.

V gene TRBV5-1 combines with J gene TRBJ1-5, with D perhaps TRBD1 (5 bases). V lost 3 bases and J 2 bases, leaving 12 bases between the germline ends. Germline-derived CDR1 and CDR2 are SGHRS and YFSETQ. CDR3 length equals 15 residues. The CDR3 DNA reads TGCGCCAGCAGCTGGGGACCTAGGGGCAATCAGCCCCAGCATTTT. It translates to CASSWGPRGNQPQHF. Full variable domain (outside the CDR3, taken from reference TRBV5-1 and TRBJ1-5): KAGVTQTPRYLIKTRGQQVTLSCSPISGHRSVSWYQQTPGQGLQFLFEYFSETQRNKGNFPGRFSGRQFSNSRSEMNVSTLELGDSALYLCASSWGPRGNQPQHFGDGTRLSIL.

This clonotype was recorded many times. The V and J genes are TRBV15 and TRBJ1-4; D is uncertain. The CDR3 runs to 13 residues. V was shortened by 4 bases and J by 8 bases, with 11 bases between the two germline ends. In germline, CDR1 is LNHNV, CDR2 YYDKDF (reference sequence). CDR3 coding DNA: TGTGCCACCAGCAAGCGGTACGAGGAAAAACTGTTTTTT. It specifies CATSKRYEEKLFF.

In its sample, this clonotype was seen many times. The gene calls are TRBV12-3 or TRBV12-4 and TRBJ2-3, with D perhaps matching TRBD2 (7 bases). The CDR3 contains 17 residues. Deletions cut 5 bases from V and 5 bases from J, with 23 bases between. CDR3 sequence (DNA): TGTGCCAGCAGTAGGGGGGGTCCCCTGACCTCGGGAGATACGCAGTATTTT. This translates into CASSRGGPLTSGDTQYF.

The J gene is TRBJ2-3, the V gene TRBV6-2 or TRBV6-3; the D gene is possibly TRBD2 (5 bases). Germline values: CDR1 MNHEY, CDR2 SVGEGT. Deletions cut 6 bases from V and 0 bases from J, with 13 bases between. This CDR3 region has 15 residues. CDR3 bases: TGTGCCAGCAGAACCGTCGGCGGGAGCACAGATACGCAGTATTTT. This encodes CASRTVGGSTDTQYF.

This clonotype has ten or more counts. CDR3 DNA sequence: TGTGCCAGCAGCCAGGGACTAGAAGAGACCCAGTACTTC. It specifies CASSQGLEETQYF. The genes are TRBV3-1 and TRBJ2-5, with 8 positions matching TRBD2. After removal of 3 bases from V and 3 bases from J, the junction contained 0 bases not matched to a gene. The germline V gene has CDR1 LGHDT and CDR2 YNNKEL (reference sequence). There are 13 residues in the CDR3.

There are many counts of this clonotype. The chain carries TRBV12-3 or TRBV12-4 and TRBJ2-7; D gene unclear. This CDR3 region has 12 residues. V lost 3 bases to trimming and J lost 3 bases, with 6 bases between them. The CDR3 DNA is TGTGCCAGCAGTTTTACGCGCTACGAGCAGTACTTC. This codes for CASSFTRYEQYF.

This clonotype was observed many times. The rearrangement uses TRBV7-9 and TRBJ2-5; D is perhaps TRBD2 (6 bases). Germline V gene data show CDR1 as SEHNR and CDR2 as FQNEAQ (reference sequence). Trimming shortened V by 3 bases and J by 4 bases, and 9 bases separated the two germline ends. The CDR3 totals 13 residues. The CDR3: CASSFETRETQYF. DNA of the CDR3: TGTGCCAGCAGCTTCGAGACTAGAGAGACCCAGTACTTC.

This clonotype showed up many times. The V and J genes are TRBV13 and TRBJ2-7; 9 bases agree with TRBD1. CDR1 PRHDT and CDR2 FYEKMQ come from the germline V gene (reference sequence). This CDR3 comprises 13 residues. Trimming took 8 bases from V and 6 from J; bases not matched to a gene: 8. CDR3 loop: CASGGQGDVEQYF. CDR3 DNA: TGTGCCAGCGGGGGACAGGGAGACGTCGAGCAGTACTTC.

V usage is TRBV30 and J usage is TRBJ1-2, with unresolved D. The CDR3 runs to 13 residues. V lost 3 bases to trimming and J lost 5 bases, with 13 bases between them. The germline gives CDR1 GTSNPN, CDR2 SVGIG (reference sequence). The CDR3, as DNA: TGTGCCTGGAGAGGTGTCGCCCAATATGGCTACACCTTC. Its translation is CAWRGVAQYGYTF.